The 29 T cell receptor beta chains below come from one sample, sequenced in a study of regulatory T cells in long-lasting Graves disease. Arm-PCR with iRepertoire HTBI primers amplified the CDR3 regions for these TCR beta libraries. From the multiplex PCR reads, TCRdb called clonotypes with MiXCR, one entry per CDR3 protein. The sample contains about 660,000 distinct CDR3 sequences, roughly 30% of which appear only once. Time point here: persistent/refractory GD, antithyroid drugs over 5 years with positive TRAb. PBMC RNA served as the TCR library source. Sequencing used peripheral blood mononuclear cells (PBMCs), obtained when the disease was refractory, from a patient treated with antithyroid drugs. The receptors were sampled from a female donor with Graves disease.

This chain uses TRBV6-1 with TRBJ1-1; D unclear. Germline V CDR1 and CDR2: MNHNS, SASEGT. Trimming stripped 6 bases from V and 1 base from J, with 15 bases between. The CDR3 is made up of 15 amino acids. This chain's CDR3 is CASSLIRSGNTEAFF. CDR3 coding DNA: TGTGCCAGCAGCCTAATCAGGAGTGGGAACACTGAAGCTTTCTTT.

The V call is TRBV6-9, the J call TRBJ1-2; D is possibly TRBD1 (5 bases). Trimming removed 3 bases at V and 7 bases at J, with 12 bases between. CDR3 length equals 13 residues. The V gene's germline CDR1 is MNHGY and CDR2 SVAAGI. The CDR3 DNA reads as TGTGCCAGCAGTTACCGGTGGGACGGTGGCTACACCTTC. This sequence encodes CASSYRWDGGYTF.

The J gene is TRBJ1-1, the V gene TRBV6-1, with D uncertain. This CDR3 spans 17 amino acids. The V gene lost 6 bases and the J gene lost 0 bases, with 20 bases spanning the gap. The germline V gene encodes CDR1 MNHNS and CDR2 SASEGT. The CDR3 loop reads CASSPPPQLPMNTEAFF. As DNA, the CDR3 is TGTGCCAGCAGCCCCCCTCCCCAGCTTCCCATGAACACTGAAGCTTTCTTT.

This clonotype has just a few counts. This chain joins TRBV5-1 and TRBJ1-1; 9 positions agree with TRBD1. The CDR3 is 14 residues long. Looked up from germline, CDR1 is SGHRS and CDR2 is YFSETQ. V gave up 3 bases and J gave up 3 bases; unmatched junction bases: 3. This CDR3 is CASSSGTGHTEAFF. Here the CDR3 DNA reads TGCGCCAGCAGCTCCGGGACAGGGCACACTGAAGCTTTCTTT. The full variable domain, in which reference TRBV5-1 and TRBJ1-1 provide the parts outside the CDR3, is KAGVTQTPRYLIKTRGQQVTLSCSPISGHRSVSWYQQTPGQGLQFLFEYFSETQRNKGNFPGRFSGRQFSNSRSEMNVSTLELGDSALYLCASSSGTGHTEAFFGQGTRLTVV.

This chain links TRBV29-1 with TRBJ1-2, with no clear D. The V end was cut by 2 bases, the J end by 8 bases, with 15 bases between. The germline gives CDR1 SQVTM, CDR2 ANQGSEA. The CDR3 is 13 residues long. CDR3 coding DNA: TGCAGCGTTGAACGGCAGCTAACGAAGGGCTACACCTTC. Translation: CSVERQLTKGYTF.

This clonotype has a handful of counts. The genes are TRBV12-3 or TRBV12-4 and TRBJ1-2; 9 positions match TRBD1. The CDR3 runs 15 residues. The trim removed 3 bases at V and 8 bases at J, leaving 10 bases unmatched. DNA for the CDR3: TGTGCCAGCAGTTTCATCGTTCCGGGACAGGGAGGCTACACCTTC. Its protein is CASSFIVPGQGGYTF.

This clonotype has just a few counts. This chain uses TRBV12-3 or TRBV12-4 with TRBJ1-2; the D is unclear. The CDR3 spans 13 residues. Trimming removed 3 bases from V and 1 base from J, with 6 bases in between. The DNA for the CDR3 is TGTGCCAGCAGTTTTAAAGTTAACTATGGCTACACCTTC. It encodes CASSFKVNYGYTF.

The chain joins TRBV9 to TRBJ2-2; D gene ambiguous. Per germline, CDR1 SGDLS and CDR2 YYNGEE. The CDR3 sequence is 15 residues long. The V and J ends lost 1 base and 0 bases respectively, with 7 bases between them. In DNA, the CDR3 is TGTGCCAGCAGCGTACAGGAAGCGAACACCGGGGAGCTGTTTTTT. Translation: CASSVQEANTGELFF.

DNA for the CDR3: TGTGCCAGCAGTTACTCCGGACTAGCGGGCGGGGAGCTGTTTTTT. As protein: CASSYSGLAGGELFF. The chain uses TRBV6-2 or TRBV6-3 and TRBJ2-2; the match to TRBD2 covers 11 bases. V shed 0 bases and J 7 bases; nucleotides not matched to a gene: 1. The germline V gene has CDR1 MNHEY and CDR2 SVGEGT. This CDR3 has 15 amino acids.

The table lists this clonotype with a few counts. The genes are TRBV27 and TRBJ1-2; D is undetermined. V gave up 0 bases and J gave up 2 bases, with 13 bases separating them. This CDR3 is built from 16 residues. Germline lookup yields CDR1 MNHEY and CDR2 SMNVEV (reference sequence). Here the CDR3 DNA reads TGTGCCAGCAGTTTATCCAGGACGGCAACCAACTATGGCTACACCTTC. Encoded protein: CASSLSRTATNYGYTF.

The rearrangement links TRBV7-2 to TRBJ2-7; TRBD1 matches 8 bases. The CDR3 consists of 12 residues. Trimming cost V 5 bases and J 6 bases; bases outside gene matches: 3. The germline V gene encodes CDR1 SGHTA and CDR2 FQGNSA. The CDR3 is CASSHTGGEQYF. CDR3 bases: TGTGCCAGCAGCCACACAGGGGGCGAGCAGTACTTC.

Many counts were recorded for this clonotype. J is TRBJ2-5 and V is TRBV6-1, with D tentatively TRBD2 (5 bases). V was pared by 6 bases and J by 5 bases, with 19 bases between. Germline V gene sequence: CDR1 MNHNS, CDR2 SASEGT. The CDR3 is 15 residues long. In DNA, the CDR3 is TGTGCCAGCAGACCCAACACTAGTCCGATCGAGACCCAGTACTTC. Amino acids: CASRPNTSPIETQYF.

This clonotype was seen more than once but under ten times. The rearrangement uses TRBV28 and TRBJ1-3; weak D call: TRBD1 (5 bases). The CDR3 consists of 15 residues. CDR1 and CDR2 from the germline V gene are MDHEN and SYDVKM. Between the trimmed V and J ends, which lost 6 bases and 5 bases, there was a span of 17 bases. CDR3: CASSSDTKSRNTIYF. DNA of the CDR3: TGTGCCAGCAGCTCGGACACAAAGTCCAGAAACACCATATATTTT.

The table lists this clonotype with a few counts. The chain employs TRBV24-1 and TRBJ1-5; D is unresolved. Germline V lookup: CDR1 KGHDR, CDR2 SFDVKD. The CDR3 has 14 amino acids. Trimming shortened V by 9 bases and J by 0 bases, and 11 bases separated the two germline ends. The CDR3 DNA is TGTGCCACCGAGTCGTCGGATAGCAATCAGCCCCAGCATTTT. This translates into CATESSDSNQPQHF.

This chain links TRBV3-1 with TRBJ1-2; 8 bases fit TRBD1. The CDR3 sequence is 13 residues long. The junction had 5 bases not matched to a gene; V was cut back by 3 bases and J by 8 bases. The V gene's germline CDR1 is LGHDT and CDR2 YNNKEL (reference sequence). In DNA form, the CDR3 reads TGTGCCAGCAGCCACCCAGGGGGCTGGGGCTACACCTTC. Protein product: CASSHPGGWGYTF.

This clonotype was seen at least ten times. This rearrangement joins TRBV28 to TRBJ2-4, with no clear D. CDR3 length equals 13 residues. Germline assignment: CDR1 MDHEN and CDR2 SYDVKM. Trimming left V 2 bases short and J 7 bases short, with 9 bases between. In DNA form, the CDR3 reads TGTGCCAGCAGTTTAGGTCATCTGAACATTCAGTACTTC. It specifies CASSLGHLNIQYF.

In the case of this clonotype: At one of its ends the junction is not consistent with the germline gene, which may arise from a read error. The chain employs TRBV7-2 and TRBJ1-2, with D maybe TRBD1 (5 bases). In germline, CDR1 is SGHTA, CDR2 FQGNSA. The CDR3 totals 14 residues. The CDR3, as DNA: TGTGCCAACAGCTCGGGACGGAAGATCTATGGCTACACCTTC. Translating it yields CANSSGRKIYGYTF.

This clonotype has a count of ten or more. The chain recombines TRBV28 with TRBJ2-5; D not resolved. CDR1 is MDHEN, CDR2 SYDVKM, per germline. The CDR3 has 15 amino acids. Trimming left V 2 bases short and J 6 bases short, with 16 bases between. For the CDR3, the DNA is TGTGCCAGCAGTTTAGAGTGGAGAATGGTGAAGACCCAGTACTTC. Translated: CASSLEWRMVKTQYF. The variable domain in full, completed from reference TRBV28 and TRBJ2-5, reads DVKVTQSSRYLVKRTGEKVFLECVQDMDHENMFWYRQDPGLGLRLIYFSYDVKMKEKGDIPEGYSVSREKKERFSLILESASTNQTSMYLCASSLEWRMVKTQYFGPGTRLLVL.

This clonotype was detected many times. The chain couples TRBV28 to TRBJ1-2; the match to TRBD1 covers 9 bases. The trim removed 8 bases at V and 7 bases at J, leaving 11 bases unmatched. Germline loops: CDR1 MDHEN, CDR2 SYDVKM. The CDR3 spans 14 residues. The CDR3 loop is CASGGTGMLGGYTF. The CDR3 nucleotides are TGTGCCAGCGGCGGGACAGGGATGCTGGGTGGCTACACCTTC.

This clonotype has only a few counts. This chain uses TRBV5-1 with TRBJ1-2; 7 nucleotides align to TRBD1. Germline V CDR1 and CDR2: SGHRS, YFSETQ. The V segment lost 0 bases and the J segment 1 base; nucleotides outside the gene matches: 3. The CDR3 sequence is 15 residues long. CDR3 DNA: TGCGCCAGCAGCTTGGAGACAGGGTTTAACTATGGCTACACCTTC. Translating gives CASSLETGFNYGYTF.

In its sample, this clonotype was seen a few times. The chain combines TRBV25-1 with TRBJ2-7; possible D gene TRBD2, 5 bases. From germline, CDR1 is MGHDK and CDR2 SYGVNS. CDR3 length equals 13 residues. The V gene lost 4 bases and the J gene lost 3 bases, with 10 bases spanning the gap. CDR3 DNA sequence: TGTGCCAGCAGTGGGGGAGTGGGCTACGAGCAGTACTTC. Residues: CASSGGVGYEQYF.

This clonotype was recorded many times. V is TRBV18 and J is TRBJ1-1; TRBD1 is a possible D gene (5 bases). CDR1 is KGHSH, CDR2 LQKENI, per germline. This CDR3 region has 13 residues. With 5 bases removed from V and 5 bases from J, the gap between germline ends came to 12 bases. CDR3 in amino acids: CASSGQGRTEAFF. The CDR3 bases are TGTGCCAGCTCAGGGCAGGGAAGGACTGAAGCTTTCTTT. Together with reference TRBV18 and TRBJ1-1, the CDR3 gives the full variable domain: NAGVMQNPRHLVRRRGQEARLRCSPMKGHSHVYWYRQLPEEGLKFMVYLQKENIIDESGMPKERFSAEFPKEGPSILRIQQVVRGDSAAYFCASSGQGRTEAFFGQGTRLTVV.

This clonotype was detected only a few times. This chain connects TRBV6-5 to TRBJ2-7, with D tentatively TRBD2 (6 bases). Germline CDR1 reads MNHEY; CDR2 reads SVGAGI. The CDR3 has 15 residues. The ends were cut back, 5 bases at V and 1 base at J, with 15 bases in the middle. Written as DNA, the CDR3 is TGTGCCAGCAGTCACTGGGTTAGCGGATCCTACGAGCAGTACTTC. It specifies CASSHWVSGSYEQYF.

A word on this clonotype: The junction and the germline gene differ at one end; a read error may be behind it. V is TRBV28 and J is TRBJ2-7, with TRBD1 matching 9 bases. Germline CDR1 reads MDHEN; CDR2 reads SYDVKM. This CDR3 contains 15 residues. CDR3 sequence (DNA): TGTGCCGGCAGTTCCCCGGGACAGGGAGCCTACGAGCAGTACTTC. This gives the protein CAGSSPGQGAYEQYF.

There are a few counts of this clonotype. This chain links TRBV20-1 with TRBJ2-5, with 7 bases that match TRBD2. Germline-derived CDR1 and CDR2 are DFQATT and SNEGSKA (reference sequence). The CDR3 length is 13 residues. V lost 5 bases, J lost 3 bases, and 6 bases stayed unmatched. The CDR3 loop reads CSAHASGKETQYF. The CDR3 nucleotides read TGCAGTGCTCACGCTAGCGGTAAAGAGACCCAGTACTTC.

This clonotype appeared many times. The chain couples TRBV28 to TRBJ1-2; D perhaps matches TRBD1 (5 bases). Germline CDR1 MDHEN, CDR2 SYDVKM. Trimming shortened V by 5 bases and J by 10 bases, and 29 bases separated the two germline ends. This CDR3 is 17 amino acids long. CDR3 protein: CASSPNPQGFGLSVYTF. The CDR3 coding sequence is TGTGCCAGCAGTCCAAATCCGCAGGGTTTTGGGCTATCGGTCTACACCTTC.

Regarding this clonotype: A much larger clonotype is one base distant, so this may be a read error. J is TRBJ2-5 and V is TRBV12-3 or TRBV12-4, with TRBD2 identical over 10 bases. V gave up 8 bases and J gave up 5 bases; unmatched junction bases: 14. The CDR3 sequence is 16 residues long. This CDR3 reads CASGARGAGGVETQYF. CDR3 DNA sequence: TGTGCCAGCGGTGCCCGCGGAGCGGGAGGGGTTGAGACCCAGTACTTC.

V usage is TRBV3-1 and J usage is TRBJ2-3, with unresolved D. Looked up from germline, CDR1 is LGHDT and CDR2 is YNNKEL (reference sequence). CDR3 length equals 15 residues. Trimming pared 0 bases from V and 1 base from J, leaving 8 bases between. CDR3 DNA sequence: TGTGCCAGCAGCCAAGATCCCGTCGGCACAGATACGCAGTATTTT. Amino acid sequence: CASSQDPVGTDTQYF.

The chain carries TRBV30 and TRBJ1-5, with D perhaps TRBD1 (5 bases). The V end was cut by 2 bases, the J end by 6 bases, with 14 bases between. The CDR3 is made up of 14 amino acids. Germline-derived CDR1 and CDR2 are GTSNPN and SVGIG (reference sequence). CDR3 DNA sequence: TGTGCCTGGAGTCACAGGTCCTCTGGTCAGCCCCAGCATTTT. Amino acid sequence: CAWSHRSSGQPQHF.